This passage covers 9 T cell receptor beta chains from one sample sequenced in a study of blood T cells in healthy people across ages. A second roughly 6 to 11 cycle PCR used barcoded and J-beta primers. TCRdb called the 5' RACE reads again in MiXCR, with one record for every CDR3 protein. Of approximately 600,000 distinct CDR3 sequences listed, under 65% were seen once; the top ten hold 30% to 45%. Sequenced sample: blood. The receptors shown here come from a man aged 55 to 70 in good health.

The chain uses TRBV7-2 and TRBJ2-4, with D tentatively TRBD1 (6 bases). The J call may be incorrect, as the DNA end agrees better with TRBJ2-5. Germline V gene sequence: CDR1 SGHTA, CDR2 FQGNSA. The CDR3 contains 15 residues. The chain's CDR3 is CASSLAAGVQETQYF. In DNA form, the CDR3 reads TGTGCCAGCAGCTTAGCTGCAGGGGTTCAAGAGACCCAGTACTTC.

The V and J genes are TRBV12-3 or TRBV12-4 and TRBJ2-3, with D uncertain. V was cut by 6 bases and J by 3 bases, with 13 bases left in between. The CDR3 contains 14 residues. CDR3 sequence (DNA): TGTGCCAGCAGGCGACTCTTAGGTACAGATACGCAGTATTTT. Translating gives CASRRLLGTDTQYF.

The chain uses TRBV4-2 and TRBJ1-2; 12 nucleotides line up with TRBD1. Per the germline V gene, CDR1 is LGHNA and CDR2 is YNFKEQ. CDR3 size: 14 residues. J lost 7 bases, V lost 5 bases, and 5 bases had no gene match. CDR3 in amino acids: CASSKGQGAGGYTF. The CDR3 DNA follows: TGTGCCAGCAGCAAGGGACAGGGGGCGGGTGGCTACACCTTC.

The CDR3 spells CASSFPQGTYSNQPQHF. In DNA, the CDR3 is TGTGCCAGCAGTTTTCCACAGGGTACCTATAGCAATCAGCCCCAGCATTTT. The rearrangement joins TRBV6-6 to TRBJ1-5, with TRBD1 as a possible D gene (6 bases). CDR1 and CDR2 from the germline V gene are MNHNY and SVGAGI (reference sequence). The length of the CDR3 is 17 residues. V dropped 4 bases and J dropped 0 bases, with 16 bases sitting between them.

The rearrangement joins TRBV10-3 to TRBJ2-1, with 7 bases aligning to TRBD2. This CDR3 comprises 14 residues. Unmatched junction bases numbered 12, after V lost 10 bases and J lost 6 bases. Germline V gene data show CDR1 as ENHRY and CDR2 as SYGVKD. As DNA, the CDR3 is TGTGCCACCCGAGTTGGACTAGAAGTCAATGAGCAGTTCTTC. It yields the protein CATRVGLEVNEQFF.

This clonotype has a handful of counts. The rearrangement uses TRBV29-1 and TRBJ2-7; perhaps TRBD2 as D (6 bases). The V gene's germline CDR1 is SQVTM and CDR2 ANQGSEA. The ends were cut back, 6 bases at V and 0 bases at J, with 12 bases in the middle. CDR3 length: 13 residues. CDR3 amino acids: CSVTGLPSYEQYF. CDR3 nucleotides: TGCAGCGTCACGGGACTCCCCTCCTACGAGCAGTACTTC.

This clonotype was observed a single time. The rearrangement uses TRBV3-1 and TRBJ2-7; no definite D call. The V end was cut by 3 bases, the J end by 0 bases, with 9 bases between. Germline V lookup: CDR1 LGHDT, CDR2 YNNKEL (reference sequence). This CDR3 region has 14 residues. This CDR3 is CASSHTHFSYEQYF. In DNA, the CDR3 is TGTGCCAGCAGCCATACCCATTTCTCCTACGAGCAGTACTTC.

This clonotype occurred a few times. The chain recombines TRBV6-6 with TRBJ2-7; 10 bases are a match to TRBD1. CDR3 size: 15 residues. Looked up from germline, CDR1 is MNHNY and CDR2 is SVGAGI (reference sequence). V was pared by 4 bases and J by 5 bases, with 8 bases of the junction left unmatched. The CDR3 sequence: CASSSAGTGDHEQYF. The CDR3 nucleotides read TGTGCCAGCAGTTCAGCCGGGACAGGGGACCACGAGCAGTACTTC.

The CDR3 region has the DNA TGCAGTGCTAGAGATGGCGCGGGGGGCCGTAACAATGAGCAGTTCTTC. Translated, it gives CSARDGAGGRNNEQFF. The chain recombines TRBV20-1 with TRBJ2-1, with 8 positions matching TRBD2. Germline assignment: CDR1 DFQATT and CDR2 SNEGSKA (reference sequence). This CDR3 is built from 16 residues. J lost 5 bases, V lost 0 bases, and 9 bases had no gene match.